A single TCR beta chain is shown here with its context. These data originate in a study of blood T cell repertoires in COVID-19. Study at large: Samples representing acute and convalescent COVID-19 were sourced from the United States, Italy and Spain. T cells, B-cell-depleted T cells, or PBMCs supplied cDNA or gDNA.

Original data processing: How many nucleated cells were present was estimated from reference gene primer amplification. Sequencing used immunoSEQ multiplex PCR; TCRdb keeps in-frame clones, though not all of them. The D gene and trimming were derived from the DNA, and the V and J assignments and clone size from that table. This sample has nearly 350,000 clones, with around nine tenths found just once. This TCR derives from a woman between 18 and 29 years old who had recovered from COVID-19. The specimen sequenced was peripheral blood.

CDR3 amino acids: CASSYAPAGRTYEQYV. The CDR3 DNA reads as TGTGCCAGCAGTTACGCTCCAGCGGGAAGAACCTACGAGCAGTACGTC. The V call is TRBV6-6, the J call TRBJ2-7; 7 positions match TRBD2. This CDR3 region has 16 residues. After removal of 2 bases from V and 2 bases from J, the junction contained 9 bases not matched to a gene. CDR1 MNHNY and CDR2 SVGAGI come from the germline V gene (reference sequence).